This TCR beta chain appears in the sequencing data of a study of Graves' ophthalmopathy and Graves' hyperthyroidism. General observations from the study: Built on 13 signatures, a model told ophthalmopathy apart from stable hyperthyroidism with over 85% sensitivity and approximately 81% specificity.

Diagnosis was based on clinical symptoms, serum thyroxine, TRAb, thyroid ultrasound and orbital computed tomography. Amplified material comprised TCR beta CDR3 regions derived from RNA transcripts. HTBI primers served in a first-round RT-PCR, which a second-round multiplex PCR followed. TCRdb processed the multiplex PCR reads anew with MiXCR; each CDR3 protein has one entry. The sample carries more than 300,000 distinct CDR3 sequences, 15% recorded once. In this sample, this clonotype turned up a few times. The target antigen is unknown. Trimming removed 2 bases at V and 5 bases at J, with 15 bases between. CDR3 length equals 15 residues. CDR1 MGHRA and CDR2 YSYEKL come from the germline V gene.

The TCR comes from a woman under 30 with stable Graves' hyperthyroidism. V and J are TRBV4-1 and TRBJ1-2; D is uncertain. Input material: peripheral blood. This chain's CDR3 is CASSQSSPRKYGYTF. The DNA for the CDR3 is TGCGCCAGCAGCCAATCATCCCCGCGGAAGTATGGCTACACCTTC.